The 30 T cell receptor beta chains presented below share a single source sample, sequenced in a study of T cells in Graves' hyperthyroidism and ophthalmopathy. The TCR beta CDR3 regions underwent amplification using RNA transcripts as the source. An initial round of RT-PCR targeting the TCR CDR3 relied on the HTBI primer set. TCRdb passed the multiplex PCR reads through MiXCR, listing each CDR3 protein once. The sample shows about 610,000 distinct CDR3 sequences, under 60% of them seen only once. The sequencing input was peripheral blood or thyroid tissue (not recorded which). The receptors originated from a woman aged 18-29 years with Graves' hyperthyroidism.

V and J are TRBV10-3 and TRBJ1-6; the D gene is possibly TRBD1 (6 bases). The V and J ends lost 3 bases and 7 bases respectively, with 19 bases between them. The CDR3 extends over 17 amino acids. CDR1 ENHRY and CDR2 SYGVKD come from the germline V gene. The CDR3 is CAISDIGGTGRNSPLHF. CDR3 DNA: TGTGCCATCAGTGATATCGGGGGCACAGGAAGGAATTCACCCCTCCACTTT.

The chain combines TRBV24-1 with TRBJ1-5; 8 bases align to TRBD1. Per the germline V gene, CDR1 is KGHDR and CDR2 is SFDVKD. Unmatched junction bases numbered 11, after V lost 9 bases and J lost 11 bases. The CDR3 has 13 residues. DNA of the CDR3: TGTGCCACCGGGGACAGGCGGGGAGAGACCCAGCATTTT. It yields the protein CATGDRRGETQHF.

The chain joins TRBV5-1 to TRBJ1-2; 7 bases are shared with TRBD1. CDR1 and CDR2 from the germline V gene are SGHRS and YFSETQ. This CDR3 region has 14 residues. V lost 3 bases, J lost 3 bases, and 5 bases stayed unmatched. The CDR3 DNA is TGCGCCAGCAGCTCGACAGGGATAGACTATGGCTACACCTTC. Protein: CASSSTGIDYGYTF.

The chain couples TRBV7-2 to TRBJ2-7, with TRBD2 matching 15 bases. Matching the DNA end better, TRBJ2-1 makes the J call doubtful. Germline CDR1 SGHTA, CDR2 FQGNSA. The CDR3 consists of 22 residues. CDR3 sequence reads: CASSRPGLAGGSAYFSYNEQFF. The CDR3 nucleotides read TGTGCCAGCAGCAGGCCGGGACTAGCGGGAGGCAGCGCCTATTTCTCCTACAATGAGCAGTTCTTC.

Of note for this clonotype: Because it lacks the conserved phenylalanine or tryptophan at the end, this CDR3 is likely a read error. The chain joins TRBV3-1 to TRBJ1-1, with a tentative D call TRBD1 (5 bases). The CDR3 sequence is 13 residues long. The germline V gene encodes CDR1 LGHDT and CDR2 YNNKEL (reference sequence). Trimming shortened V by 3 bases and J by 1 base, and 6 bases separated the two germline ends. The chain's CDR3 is CASSQGRNTEAFS. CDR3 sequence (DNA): TGTGCCAGCAGCCAGGGGCGGAACACTGAAGCTTTCTCT.

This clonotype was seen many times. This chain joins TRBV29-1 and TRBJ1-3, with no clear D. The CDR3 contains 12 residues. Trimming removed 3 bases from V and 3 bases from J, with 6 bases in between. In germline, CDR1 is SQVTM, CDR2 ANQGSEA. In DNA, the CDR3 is TGCAGCGTTGAGGACGGTGGAAACACCATATATTTT. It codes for CSVEDGGNTIYF.

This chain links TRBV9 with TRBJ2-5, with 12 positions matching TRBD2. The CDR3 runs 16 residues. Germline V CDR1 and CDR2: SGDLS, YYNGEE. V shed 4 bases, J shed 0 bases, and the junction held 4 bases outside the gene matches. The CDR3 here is CASSPSGRGYQETQYF. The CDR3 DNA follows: TGTGCCAGCAGCCCTAGCGGGAGGGGGTACCAAGAGACCCAGTACTTC.

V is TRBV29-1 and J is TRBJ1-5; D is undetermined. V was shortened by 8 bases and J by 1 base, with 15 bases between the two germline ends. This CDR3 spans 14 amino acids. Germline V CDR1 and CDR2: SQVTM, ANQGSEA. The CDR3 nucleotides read TGCAGCCGACGGGCGGGGTTGAGCAATCAGCCCCAGCATTTT. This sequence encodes CSRRAGLSNQPQHF.

In DNA, the CDR3 is TGCAGCGTGGGGGGCCGGGGCTCTAACTATGGCTACACCTTC. Encoded protein: CSVGGRGSNYGYTF. The chain links TRBV29-1 to TRBJ1-2; possible D gene TRBD1, 6 bases. With 6 bases removed from V and 0 bases from J, the gap between germline ends came to 14 bases. Germline V gives CDR1 SQVTM, CDR2 ANQGSEA. The CDR3 runs to 14 residues. The full variable domain, completed using reference TRBV29-1 and TRBJ1-2, is SAVISQKPSRDICQRGTSLTIQCQVDSQVTMMFWYRQQPGQSLTLIATANQGSEATYESGFVIDKFPISRPNLTFSTLTVSNMSPEDSSIYLCSVGGRGSNYGYTFGSGTRLTVV.

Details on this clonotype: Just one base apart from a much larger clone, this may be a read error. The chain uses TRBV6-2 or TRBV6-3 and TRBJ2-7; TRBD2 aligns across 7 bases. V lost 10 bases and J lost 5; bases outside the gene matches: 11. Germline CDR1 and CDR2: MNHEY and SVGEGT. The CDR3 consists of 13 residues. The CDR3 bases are TGTGCCATCAGGGAAGCGGGACCACACGAGCAGTACTTC. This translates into CAIREAGPHEQYF.

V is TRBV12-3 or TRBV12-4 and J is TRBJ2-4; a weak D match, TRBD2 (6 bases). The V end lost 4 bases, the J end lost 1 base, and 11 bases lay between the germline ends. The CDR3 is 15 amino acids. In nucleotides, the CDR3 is TGTGCCAGCAGTTCCGAGCGGGTTGCCAAAAACATTCAGTACTTC. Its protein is CASSSERVAKNIQYF.

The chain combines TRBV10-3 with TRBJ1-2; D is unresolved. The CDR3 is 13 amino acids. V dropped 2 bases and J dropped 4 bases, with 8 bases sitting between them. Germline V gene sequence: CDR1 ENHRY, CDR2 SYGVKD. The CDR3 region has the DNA TGTGCCATCAGTGAGAATAGGATCTATGGCTACACCTTC. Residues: CAISENRIYGYTF.

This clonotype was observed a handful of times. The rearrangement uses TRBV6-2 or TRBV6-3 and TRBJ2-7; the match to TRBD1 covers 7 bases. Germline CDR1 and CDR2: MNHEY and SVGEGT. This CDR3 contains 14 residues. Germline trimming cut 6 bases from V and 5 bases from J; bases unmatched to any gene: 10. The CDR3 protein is CASRRTQGFNEQYF. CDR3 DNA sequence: TGTGCCAGCAGACGGACACAGGGGTTCAACGAGCAGTACTTC.

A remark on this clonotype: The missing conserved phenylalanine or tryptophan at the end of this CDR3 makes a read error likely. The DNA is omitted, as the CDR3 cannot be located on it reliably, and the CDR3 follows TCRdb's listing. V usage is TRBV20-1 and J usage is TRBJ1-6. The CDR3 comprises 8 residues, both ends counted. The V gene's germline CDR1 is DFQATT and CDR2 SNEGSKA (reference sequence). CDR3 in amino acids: CSAGAALV.

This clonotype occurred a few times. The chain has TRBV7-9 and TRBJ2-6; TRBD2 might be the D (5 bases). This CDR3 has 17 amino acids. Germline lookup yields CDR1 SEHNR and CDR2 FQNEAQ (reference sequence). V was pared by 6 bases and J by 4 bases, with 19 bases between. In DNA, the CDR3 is TGTGCCAGCAGTTACTCGCCAGCGGTCTTGGGGGCCAACGTCCTGACTTTC. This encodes CASSYSPAVLGANVLTF.

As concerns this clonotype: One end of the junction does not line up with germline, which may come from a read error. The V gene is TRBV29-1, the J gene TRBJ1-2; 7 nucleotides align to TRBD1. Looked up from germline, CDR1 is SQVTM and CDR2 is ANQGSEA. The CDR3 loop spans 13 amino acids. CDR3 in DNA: TGCAGCTTTGACAGGGTTCAGAACTATGGCTACACCTTC. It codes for CSFDRVQNYGYTF.

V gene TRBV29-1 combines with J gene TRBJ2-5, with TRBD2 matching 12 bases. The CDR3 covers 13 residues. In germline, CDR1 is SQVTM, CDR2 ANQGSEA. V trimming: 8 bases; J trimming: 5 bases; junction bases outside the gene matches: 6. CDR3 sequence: CSRLAGEGETQYF. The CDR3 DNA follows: TGCAGCCGACTAGCGGGAGAGGGGGAGACCCAGTACTTC.

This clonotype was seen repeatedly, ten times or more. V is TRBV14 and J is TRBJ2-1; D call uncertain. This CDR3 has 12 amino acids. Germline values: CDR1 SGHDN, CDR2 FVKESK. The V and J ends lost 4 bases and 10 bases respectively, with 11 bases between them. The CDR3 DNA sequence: TGTGCCAGCAGCCTAAACCTTGTGGAGCAGTTCTTC. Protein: CASSLNLVEQFF.

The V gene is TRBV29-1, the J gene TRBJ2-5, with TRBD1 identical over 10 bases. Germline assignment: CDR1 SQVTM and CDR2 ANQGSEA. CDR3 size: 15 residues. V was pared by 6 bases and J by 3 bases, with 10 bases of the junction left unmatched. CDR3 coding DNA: TGCAGCGTAGCTTCCGGGACAGGGGCGGAAGAGACCCAGTACTTC. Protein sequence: CSVASGTGAEETQYF.

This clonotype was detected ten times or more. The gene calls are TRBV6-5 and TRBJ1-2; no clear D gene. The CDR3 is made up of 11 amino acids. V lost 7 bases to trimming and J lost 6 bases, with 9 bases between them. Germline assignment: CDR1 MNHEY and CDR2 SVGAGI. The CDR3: CASTDMDGYTF. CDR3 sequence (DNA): TGTGCCAGCACCGACATGGATGGCTACACCTTC.

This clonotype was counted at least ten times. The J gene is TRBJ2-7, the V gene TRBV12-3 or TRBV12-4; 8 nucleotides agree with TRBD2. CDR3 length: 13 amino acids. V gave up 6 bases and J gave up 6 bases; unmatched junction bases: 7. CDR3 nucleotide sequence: TGTGCCAGCAGCCCAAGCGGGAGTAGCGAGCAGTACTTC. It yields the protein CASSPSGSSEQYF.

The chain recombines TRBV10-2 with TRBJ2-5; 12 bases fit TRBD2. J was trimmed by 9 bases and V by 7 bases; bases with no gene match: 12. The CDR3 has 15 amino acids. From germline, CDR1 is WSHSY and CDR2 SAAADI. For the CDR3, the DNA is TGCGCCAGCACGGAACTAGCGGGGGGCGTTGGGGCCCAGTACTTC. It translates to CASTELAGGVGAQYF.

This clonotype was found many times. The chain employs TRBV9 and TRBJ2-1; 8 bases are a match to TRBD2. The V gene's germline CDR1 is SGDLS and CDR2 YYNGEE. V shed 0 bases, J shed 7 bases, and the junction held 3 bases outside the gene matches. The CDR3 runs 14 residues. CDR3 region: CASSVDQRENEQFF. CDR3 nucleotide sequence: TGTGCCAGCAGCGTAGATCAGCGGGAGAATGAGCAGTTCTTC.

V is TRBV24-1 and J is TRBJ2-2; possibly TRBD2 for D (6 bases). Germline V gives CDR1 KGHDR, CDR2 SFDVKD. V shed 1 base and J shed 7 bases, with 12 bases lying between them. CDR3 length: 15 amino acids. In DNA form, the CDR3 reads TGTGCCACCAGTGATTTTCGCGGCGGGATCGGGGAGCTGTTTTTT. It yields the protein CATSDFRGGIGELFF.

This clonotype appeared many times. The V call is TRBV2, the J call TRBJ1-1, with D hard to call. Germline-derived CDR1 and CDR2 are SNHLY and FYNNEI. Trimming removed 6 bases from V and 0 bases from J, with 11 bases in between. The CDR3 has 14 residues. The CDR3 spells CASRTGSVNTEAFF. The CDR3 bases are TGTGCCAGCAGGACGGGGTCAGTGAACACTGAAGCTTTCTTT.

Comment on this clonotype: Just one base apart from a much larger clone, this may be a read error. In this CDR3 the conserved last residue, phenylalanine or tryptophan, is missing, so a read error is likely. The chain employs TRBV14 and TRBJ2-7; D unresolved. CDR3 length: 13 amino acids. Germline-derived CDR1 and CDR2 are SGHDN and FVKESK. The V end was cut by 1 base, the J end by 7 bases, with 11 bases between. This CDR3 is CASSQAIFGEQYL. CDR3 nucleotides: TGTGCCAGCAGCCAAGCTATCTTTGGGGAGCAGTACCTC.

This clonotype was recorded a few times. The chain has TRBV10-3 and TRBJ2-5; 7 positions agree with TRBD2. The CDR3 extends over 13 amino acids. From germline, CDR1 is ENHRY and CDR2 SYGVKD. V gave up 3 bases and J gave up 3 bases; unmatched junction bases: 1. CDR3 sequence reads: CAISDAGEETQYF. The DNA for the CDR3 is TGTGCCATCAGTGACGCGGGAGAAGAGACCCAGTACTTC.

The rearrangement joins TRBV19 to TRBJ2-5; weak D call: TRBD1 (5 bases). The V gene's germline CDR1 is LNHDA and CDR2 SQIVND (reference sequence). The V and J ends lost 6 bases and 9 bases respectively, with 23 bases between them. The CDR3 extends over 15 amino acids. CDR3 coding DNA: TGTGCCAGTAGGTACAGACAGAATATTGAAGGGTCCCAGTACTTC. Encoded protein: CASRYRQNIEGSQYF.

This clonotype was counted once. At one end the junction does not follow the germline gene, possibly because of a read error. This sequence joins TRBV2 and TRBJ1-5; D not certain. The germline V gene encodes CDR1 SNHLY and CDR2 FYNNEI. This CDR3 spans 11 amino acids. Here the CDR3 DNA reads TGTGCCAGCAGTGAAGCCGGGATGAAGTATTTT. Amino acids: CASSEAGMKYF.

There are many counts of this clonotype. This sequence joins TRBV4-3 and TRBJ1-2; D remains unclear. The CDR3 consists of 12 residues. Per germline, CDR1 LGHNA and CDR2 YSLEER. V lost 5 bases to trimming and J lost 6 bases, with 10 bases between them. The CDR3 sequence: CASSLDLHGYTF. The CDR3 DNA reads TGCGCCAGCAGCTTAGACCTTCATGGCTACACCTTC.